This T cell receptor beta chain was obtained from a study of blood T cell repertoires in COVID-19. Study in general: The United States, Italy and Spain supplied acute and convalescent COVID-19 samples. T cells, B-cell-depleted T cells, or PBMCs provided the cDNA or gDNA that served as material.

CDR1 and CDR2 from the germline V gene are LGHNA and YSLEER. Trimming left V 0 bases short and J 5 bases short, with 13 bases between. The CDR3 runs to 15 residues. Study processing details: Estimation of nucleated cell counts was performed using reference gene primer amplification. Some clones are missing from TCRdb's copy, which holds only in-frame ones; the method was immunoSEQ multiplex PCR. V, J and clone size were drawn from that table, and D and trimming were deduced from the DNA. The table includes 150,000 or so clones, approximately 82% detected once. Sequenced material: peripheral blood. The chain combines TRBV4-3 with TRBJ1-2; D is possibly TRBD1 (6 bases). The sequence was obtained from a woman in her forties or fifties in a cohort sampled during active or convalescent COVID-19. The CDR3: CASSQDQGPYYGYTF. The CDR3 bases are TGCGCCAGCAGCCAAGATCAGGGGCCGTATTATGGCTACACCTTC.